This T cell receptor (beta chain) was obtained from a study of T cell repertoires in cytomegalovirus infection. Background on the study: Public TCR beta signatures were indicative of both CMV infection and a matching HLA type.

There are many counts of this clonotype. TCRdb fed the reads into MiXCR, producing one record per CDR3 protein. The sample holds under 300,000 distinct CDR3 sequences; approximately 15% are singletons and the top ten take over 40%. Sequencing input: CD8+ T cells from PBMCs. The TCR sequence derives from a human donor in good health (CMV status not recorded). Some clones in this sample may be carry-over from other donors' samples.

In DNA form, the CDR3 reads TGTGCCAGCAGCTTATCGCACAGGGGGGAAGAGACCCAGTACTTC. It specifies CASSLSHRGEETQYF. The rearrangement joins TRBV11-3 to TRBJ2-5; 8 bases agree with TRBD1. The CDR3 has 15 residues. Germline V gene lookup returns CDR1 SGHNT and CDR2 YENEEA. V lost 2 bases to trimming and J lost 3 bases; unmatched junction nucleotides: 5.